The 13 T cell receptor beta chains below were found in one sample sequenced in a study of T cells in tuberculosis (dated by TCRdb to between 2018 and 2020). Library prep was done by the immunoSEQ multiplex PCR assay. In TCRdb, the immuneACCESS table is reduced to in-frame sequences with V and J assigned. These tables do not hold every clone; where another copy was compared, an unresolved V gene accounts for under half, and the others remain unexplained. This sample has about 30,000 clones in its table, and about 92% of those were observed once. Less than 5% of the sample lies in the top ten. What was sequenced was PBMCs. The origin of the receptors is a donor aged 5 to 30 with latent tuberculosis or without tuberculosis infection.

The chain couples TRBV7-9 to TRBJ2-1; 9 nucleotides align to TRBD2. This CDR3 has 13 amino acids. V lost 8 bases and J lost 7; bases outside the gene matches: 6. Per germline, CDR1 SEHNR and CDR2 FQNEAQ (reference sequence). The CDR3 DNA follows: TGTGCCAGCTTTGGCGGGAGGGAAAATGAGCAGTTCTTC. Its translation is CASFGGRENEQFF.

V gene TRBV28 combines with J gene TRBJ2-7; 7 positions agree with TRBD1. The CDR3 has 15 residues. Germline CDR1 MDHEN, CDR2 SYDVKM. Germline trimming cut 2 bases from V and 3 bases from J; bases unmatched to any gene: 7. The CDR3 reads CASSLPTGLVYEQYF. The CDR3 nucleotides read TGTGCCAGCAGTTTACCGACAGGGTTGGTCTACGAGCAGTACTTC.

The genes are TRBV21-1 and TRBJ2-2; the listed D gene, TRBD1, was not tested against the DNA. TRBV21-1 is marked as a pseudogene. The CDR3 sequence is 16 residues long. This CDR3 is CASSKGNYGRAKELFF. The CDR3 DNA is TGTGCCAGCAGCAAAGGCAACTACGGCAGGGCAAAGGAGCTGTTTTTT.

The chain recombines TRBV19 with TRBJ1-2, with D uncertain. This CDR3 has 15 amino acids. CDR1 LNHDA and CDR2 SQIVND come from the germline V gene (reference sequence). V was clipped by 8 bases and J by 5 bases, with 21 bases between them. CDR3 region: CASSTHHRQDYGYTF. In DNA form, the CDR3 reads TGTGCCAGTTCGACCCACCACCGGCAGGATTATGGCTACACCTTC.

The chain uses TRBV19 and TRBJ1-6; a possible D gene is TRBD1 (5 bases). The CDR3 has 14 amino acids. Per the germline V gene, CDR1 is LNHDA and CDR2 is SQIVND (reference sequence). Trimming left V 2 bases short and J 7 bases short, with 9 bases between. The CDR3 region has the DNA TGTGCCAGTAGTATAATAACAGGAAATTCACCCCTCCACTTT. Amino acids: CASSIITGNSPLHF.

V is TRBV7-9 and J is TRBJ2-7; a possible D gene is TRBD1 (6 bases). V shed 3 bases and J shed 2 bases, with 11 bases lying between them. The CDR3 runs 14 residues. CDR1 is SEHNR, CDR2 FQNEAQ, per germline (reference sequence). This CDR3 reads CASSFNRVTYEQYF. CDR3 DNA sequence: TGTGCCAGCAGCTTCAACAGGGTCACCTACGAGCAGTACTTC.

The rearrangement uses TRBV10-3 and TRBJ1-1; no firm D call. The length of the CDR3 is 14 residues. Germline CDR1 ENHRY, CDR2 SYGVKD. V gave up 3 bases and J gave up 1 base, with 9 bases separating them. The CDR3 nucleotides are TGTGCCATCAGTGATTCTCCAGGGAACACTGAAGCTTTCTTT. This gives the protein CAISDSPGNTEAFF.

This sequence joins TRBV19 and TRBJ1-5, with D maybe TRBD1 (5 bases). V was trimmed by 7 bases and J by 1 base, leaving 14 bases between them. The CDR3 extends over 15 amino acids. The germline V gene has CDR1 LNHDA and CDR2 SQIVND (reference sequence). The CDR3 region has the DNA TGTGCCAGTAACTACAGGCTCCTAAGCAATCAGCCCCAGCATTTT. Its protein is CASNYRLLSNQPQHF.

The chain employs TRBV6-1 and TRBJ2-7, with 7 bases fitting TRBD2. The germline gives CDR1 MNHNS, CDR2 SASEGT. Trimming took 4 bases from V and 7 from J; bases not matched to a gene: 22. The length of the CDR3 is 18 residues. The CDR3 DNA is TGTGCCAGCAGTGGCAACCCGGTGGGGACGGCGGGAGTTCCTGAGCAGTACTTC. It yields the protein CASSGNPVGTAGVPEQYF.

This rearrangement joins TRBV6-5 to TRBJ1-2; possibly TRBD1 for D (5 bases). The length of the CDR3 is 14 residues. Germline V gives CDR1 MNHEY, CDR2 SVGAGI. V was cut by 2 bases and J by 7 bases, with 14 bases left in between. In DNA, the CDR3 is TGTGCCAGCAGTTACAGTGGCCCAGGGTTTGGCTACACCTTC. Translating gives CASSYSGPGFGYTF.

The chain couples TRBV5-1 to TRBJ1-1, with D possibly TRBD1 on 5 matching bases. The CDR3 extends over 14 amino acids. Germline assignment: CDR1 SGHRS and CDR2 YFSETQ. The V and J ends lost 1 base and 0 bases respectively, with 7 bases between them. For the CDR3, the DNA is TGCGCCAGCAGCTTGCCAGGGATGAACACTGAAGCTTTCTTT. It translates to CASSLPGMNTEAFF.

V usage is TRBV10-3 and J usage is TRBJ2-1, with 9 bases identical to TRBD2. V was pared by 4 bases and J by 8 bases, with 9 bases of the junction left unmatched. Germline-derived CDR1 and CDR2 are ENHRY and SYGVKD. The CDR3 consists of 15 residues. DNA for the CDR3: TGTGCCATCAGTGTCGAGGCGGGAGGGAGTGATGAGCAGTTCTTC. The encoded protein is CAISVEAGGSDEQFF.

J is TRBJ1-4 and V is TRBV12-5; TRBD1 matches 9 bases. This CDR3 has 17 amino acids. Germline CDR1 and CDR2: LGHNT and FRNRAP. Trimming removed 1 base from V and 8 bases from J; junction bases left unmatched: 11. The CDR3: CASGLGSPGQGWEKLFF. The CDR3 DNA reads as TGTGCTAGTGGTTTGGGCTCGCCGGGACAGGGTTGGGAAAAACTGTTTTTT.